Listed below are T cell receptor beta chains from one sample, sequenced in a study of long-term antiretroviral therapy in people with HIV. TCRdb keeps only in-frame clones here, not all; method: immunoSEQ multiplex PCR. Of 35,000 or so clones listed, 70% to 90% are singletons. Sample: unsorted PBMCs, taken 2.2 years after starting antiretroviral therapy. All receptors come from a man between 18 and 35 years old with HIV. Each CDR3 is given with its conserved first and last residue. The D gene is left open where the match is weak. Some rows have no size entry. The others give once, few or many, or a class for an expanded clone.

CDR3aa: CASSFSEQGSHEQYF; CDR3nt: TGTGCCAGCAGTTTTTCCGAGCAGGGGTCCCACGAGCAGTACTTC; j_gene: TRBJ2-7; d_gene: NA; abundance: NA; v_gene: TRBV28; len: 15
CDR3aa: CASSRRTGNTEAFF; CDR3nt: TGTGCCAGCAGCCGCCGGACAGGCAACACTGAAGCTTTCTTT; j_gene: TRBJ1-1; d_gene: TRBD1; abundance: NA; v_gene: TRBV7-9; len: 14
CDR3aa: CASSPPGVGPANEKLFF; CDR3nt: TGTGCCAGCAGCCCCCCAGGGGTGGGGCCAGCTAATGAAAAACTGTTTTTT; j_gene: TRBJ1-4; d_gene: NA; abundance: once; v_gene: TRBV7-9; len: 17
CDR3aa: CASSSSPGTDMNTEAFF; CDR3nt: TGTGCCAGCAGCTCCAGTCCCGGGACAGATATGAACACTGAAGCTTTCTTT; j_gene: TRBJ1-1; d_gene: TRBD1; abundance: NA; v_gene: TRBV11-2; len: 17
CDR3aa: CASSRTLASPNEQFF; CDR3nt: TGTGCCAGCAGCAGAACACTAGCCTCCCCCAATGAGCAGTTCTTC; j_gene: TRBJ2-1; d_gene: NA; abundance: NA; v_gene: TRBV21-1; len: 15
CDR3aa: CASRPSRSYNEQFF; CDR3nt: TGTGCCAGCAGGCCTAGTAGGTCCTACAATGAGCAGTTCTTC; j_gene: TRBJ2-1; d_gene: NA; abundance: NA; v_gene: TRBV27; len: 14
CDR3aa: CASSLVVDNPFF; CDR3nt: TGTGCCAGCAGCTTAGTGGTGGATAACCCGTTCTTC; j_gene: TRBJ2-1; d_gene: NA; abundance: NA; v_gene: TRBV7-9; len: 12
CDR3aa: CASSYSKWGRGNEQFF; CDR3nt: TGTGCCAGCAGTTACTCGAAGTGGGGGCGGGGCAATGAGCAGTTCTTC; j_gene: TRBJ2-1; d_gene: NA; abundance: few; v_gene: TRBV6-5; len: 16
CDR3aa: CASSLARYSGTDTQYF; CDR3nt: TGTGCCAGCAGCTTGGCGCGGTATTCGGGCACAGATACGCAGTATTTT; j_gene: TRBJ2-3; d_gene: NA; abundance: NA; v_gene: TRBV5-6; len: 16
CDR3aa: CASSQHRVIGSPLHF; CDR3nt: TGCGCCAGCAGCCAACACAGGGTAATTGGTTCACCCCTCCACTTT; j_gene: TRBJ1-6; d_gene: NA; abundance: NA; v_gene: TRBV4-1; len: 15
CDR3aa: CASRFSGTPPPSEQYF; CDR3nt: TGTGCCAGCAGATTTAGCGGGACGCCTCCCCCCTCCGAGCAGTACTTC; j_gene: TRBJ2-7; d_gene: TRBD2; abundance: NA; v_gene: TRBV5-6; len: 16
CDR3aa: CASSLRWGQGHEKLFF; CDR3nt: TGTGCCAGCAGCTTACGGTGGGGACAGGGACATGAAAAACTGTTTTTT; j_gene: TRBJ1-4; d_gene: TRBD1; abundance: NA; v_gene: TRBV7-9; len: 16
CDR3aa: CASSYRTGAEQYF; CDR3nt: TGTGCCAGCAGTTACCGGACAGGGGCCGAGCAGTACTTC; j_gene: TRBJ2-7; d_gene: TRBD1; abundance: few; v_gene: TRBV6-5; len: 13
CDR3aa: CAWSVGTGGADTQYF; CDR3nt: TGTGCCTGGAGTGTTGGGACAGGGGGGGCAGATACGCAGTATTTT; j_gene: TRBJ2-3; d_gene: TRBD1; abundance: NA; v_gene: TRBV30; len: 15
CDR3aa: CASSGGGPQGNYGYTF; CDR3nt: TGTGCCAGCAGCGGTGGAGGGCCCCAGGGTAACTATGGCTACACCTTC; j_gene: TRBJ1-2; d_gene: NA; abundance: NA; v_gene: TRBV9; len: 16
CDR3aa: CASSLGPNTEAFF; CDR3nt: TGTGCCAGCAGCTTAGGACCGAACACTGAAGCTTTCTTT; j_gene: TRBJ1-1; d_gene: NA; abundance: few; v_gene: TRBV11-1; len: 13
CDR3aa: CASSLVSGTANTEAFF; CDR3nt: TGTGCCAGCAGCTTAGTATCAGGGACAGCGAACACTGAAGCTTTCTTT; j_gene: TRBJ1-1; d_gene: TRBD1; abundance: NA; v_gene: TRBV7-2; len: 16
CDR3aa: CASPGNYGYTF; CDR3nt: TGTGCCAGTCCCGGTAACTATGGCTACACCTTC; j_gene: TRBJ1-2; d_gene: NA; abundance: NA; v_gene: TRBV2; len: 11
CDR3aa: CASSEAMAGGQDTQYF; CDR3nt: TGTGCCAGCAGTGAAGCCATGGCGGGGGGGCAAGATACGCAGTATTTT; j_gene: TRBJ2-3; d_gene: TRBD2; abundance: NA; v_gene: TRBV2; len: 16
CDR3aa: CASSLDTGRSWEQYF; CDR3nt: TGTGCCAGCAGCTTGGACACAGGGAGGTCCTGGGAGCAGTACTTC; j_gene: TRBJ2-7; d_gene: NA; abundance: NA; v_gene: TRBV5-5; len: 15
CDR3aa: CASSDGRENTDTQYF; CDR3nt: TGTGCCAGCAGTGACGGTCGGGAAAACACAGATACGCAGTATTTT; j_gene: TRBJ2-3; d_gene: NA; abundance: once; v_gene: TRBV6-4; len: 15
CDR3aa: CASSHRSTGTRTGELFF; CDR3nt: TGTGCCAGCAGCCACCGCTCGACCGGGACAAGAACCGGGGAGCTGTTTTTT; j_gene: TRBJ2-2; d_gene: NA; abundance: few; v_gene: TRBV14; len: 17
CDR3aa: CASSQGVPQRGNNEQFF; CDR3nt: TGTGCCAGCAGCCAAGGAGTCCCCCAGAGGGGAAACAATGAGCAGTTCTTC; j_gene: TRBJ2-1; d_gene: NA; abundance: NA; v_gene: TRBV4-2; len: 17
CDR3aa: CASSLWGTSDSTDTQYF; CDR3nt: TGTGCCAGCAGCCTGTGGGGGACTAGCGATAGCACAGATACGCAGTATTTT; j_gene: TRBJ2-3; d_gene: TRBD2; abundance: few; v_gene: TRBV27; len: 17
CDR3aa: CASSYSSEYNEQFF; CDR3nt: TGTGCCAGCAGTTACTCGTCGGAATACAATGAGCAGTTCTTC; j_gene: TRBJ2-1; d_gene: NA; abundance: NA; v_gene: TRBV6-6; len: 14
CDR3aa: CASRTGVSSYNEQFF; CDR3nt: TGTGCCAGTCGGACAGGGGTAAGCTCCTACAATGAGCAGTTCTTC; j_gene: TRBJ2-1; d_gene: TRBD1; abundance: NA; v_gene: TRBV19; len: 15
CDR3aa: CASSDSPARPDTGELFF; CDR3nt: TGTGCCAGCAGTGACTCTCCCGCCCGGCCGGACACCGGGGAGCTGTTTTTT; j_gene: TRBJ2-2; d_gene: NA; abundance: NA; v_gene: TRBV6-4; len: 17